The 23 T cell receptor beta chains below come from one sample, sequenced in a study of blood T cell repertoires in COVID-19. The table came from immunoSEQ multiplex PCR; TCRdb's copy has only in-frame clones and leaves some out. This sample has 200,000 to 250,000 clones, with 70% to 90% found just once. The sample consisted of PBMCs or T cells enriched from blood (not recorded which). The receptors come from a woman in her 40s with acute COVID-19.

CDR3 in DNA: TGTGCCAGCCCCGGGACAGGAAATGGGGGCCCCTACGAGCAGTACTTC. Translated, it gives CASPGTGNGGPYEQYF. The V gene is TRBV28, the J gene TRBJ2-7; TRBD1 matches 8 bases. The CDR3 is 16 amino acids. V lost 8 bases, J lost 2 bases, and 14 bases stayed unmatched. The germline CDR1 and CDR2 sequences are MDHEN and SYDVKM.

This clone was detected only a few times. CDR3: CASRSESPSYNSPLHF. CDR3 nucleotides: TGTGCCAGCAGGAGCGAGTCACCGTCCTATAATTCACCCCTCCACTTT. V gene TRBV2 combines with J gene TRBJ1-6; D remains unclear. Germline V gives CDR1 SNHLY, CDR2 FYNNEI. The V and J ends lost 6 bases and 1 base respectively, with 13 bases between them. There are 16 residues in the CDR3.

Here the CDR3 reads CASSLETGKGSPLHF. As DNA, the CDR3 is TGTGCCAGCAGCTTGGAAACAGGGAAGGGTTCACCCCTCCACTTT. The chain carries TRBV5-8 and TRBJ1-6, with D maybe TRBD1 (6 bases). CDR1 and CDR2 (germline): SGHTS, YDEGEE. CDR3 length equals 15 residues. Trimming took off 0 bases at V and 9 bases at J, with 13 bases between the two ends.

This clone was recorded a few times. The rearrangement joins TRBV27 to TRBJ1-1; 7 bases are a match to TRBD1. Germline V gene lookup returns CDR1 MNHEY and CDR2 SMNVEV (reference sequence). Germline trimming cut 9 bases from V and 7 bases from J; bases unmatched to any gene: 8. The CDR3 length is 12 residues. CDR3 loop: CASRQGWNEAFF. The CDR3 DNA is TGTGCCAGTCGACAGGGATGGAATGAAGCTTTCTTT.

The chain links TRBV7-6 to TRBJ2-2; TRBD2 aligns across 12 bases. Germline assignment: CDR1 SGHVS and CDR2 FNYEAQ. With V trimmed by 3 bases and J by 2 bases, 4 bases remained unmatched. The CDR3 runs 17 residues. In nucleotides, the CDR3 is TGTGCCAGCAGCTTGACTAGCGGGGGCACAAACACCGGGGAGCTGTTTTTT. Its translation is CASSLTSGGTNTGELFF.

The chain combines TRBV5-1 with TRBJ2-3, with TRBD2 identical over 12 bases. Germline V gene sequence: CDR1 SGHRS, CDR2 YFSETQ. With 4 bases clipped from V and 4 bases from J, the junction kept 1 base outside the gene matches. CDR3 length equals 14 residues. In nucleotides, the CDR3 is TGCGCCAGCAGCCCTAGCGGGGGGGCAGATACGCAGTATTTT. Amino acids: CASSPSGGADTQYF.

The chain joins TRBV6-2 or TRBV6-3 to TRBJ2-7; D is unclear. This CDR3 has 15 amino acids. V shed 0 bases and J shed 1 base, with 10 bases lying between them. CDR1 is MNHEY and CDR2 is SVGEGT in the germline V gene. DNA of the CDR3: TGTGCCAGCAGTTACTCTTCAGTTTATTCCTACGAGCAGTACTTC. This encodes CASSYSSVYSYEQYF.

This clone was seen a handful of times. The V gene is TRBV28, the J gene TRBJ1-4, with 8 bases identical to TRBD1. V shed 6 bases, J shed 0 bases, and the junction held 3 bases outside the gene matches. Per germline, CDR1 MDHEN and CDR2 SYDVKM. The CDR3 sequence is 15 residues long. The CDR3 reads CASRTGGATNEKLFF. The CDR3 region has the DNA TGTGCCAGCAGAACAGGGGGAGCAACTAATGAAAAACTGTTTTTT.

The V call is TRBV5-1, the J call TRBJ2-3; 7 nucleotides agree with TRBD1. The CDR3 is 16 amino acids. The V gene end was trimmed by 3 bases and the J gene end by 1 base; junction bases not matched to a gene: 8. Per the germline V gene, CDR1 is SGHRS and CDR2 is YFSETQ. CDR3 DNA sequence: TGCGCCAGCAGCTCGCCCCGGGACAGAGGCACAGATACGCAGTATTTT. It translates to CASSSPRDRGTDTQYF.

This chain joins TRBV24-1 and TRBJ2-1; D unclear. V lost 4 bases and J lost 7, with 22 bases in between. The CDR3 loop spans 17 amino acids. The V gene's germline CDR1 is KGHDR and CDR2 SFDVKD. The CDR3 DNA is TGTGCCACCAGTGACAAGTTTAGCAGAGGTTCGCGGAATGAGCAGTTCTTC. Amino acids: CATSDKFSRGSRNEQFF.

The V call is TRBV13, the J call TRBJ2-7, with 9 bases aligning to TRBD2. The ends lost 4 bases at V and 4 bases at J; junction bases unmatched: 14. Looked up from germline, CDR1 is PRHDT and CDR2 is FYEKMQ (reference sequence). This CDR3 spans 17 amino acids. CDR3 protein: CASSSRGAGGPFYEQYF. The CDR3 DNA sequence: TGTGCCAGCAGCTCCCGCGGGGCGGGAGGGCCATTTTACGAGCAGTACTTC.

V is TRBV9 and J is TRBJ2-2; D is unresolved. The CDR3 runs 16 residues. Germline CDR1 is SGDLS and CDR2 is YYNGEE. The V gene lost 0 bases and the J gene lost 0 bases, with 9 bases spanning the gap. CDR3 bases: TGTGCCAGCAGCGTAGATGTCCAGACGAACACCGGGGAGCTGTTTTTT. It yields the protein CASSVDVQTNTGELFF. The complete variable domain, with remaining parts taken from reference TRBV9 and TRBJ2-2, reads DSGVTQTPKHLITATGQRVTLRCSPRSGDLSVYWYQQSLDQGLQFLIQYYNGEERAKGNILERFSAQQFPDLHSELNLSSLELGDSALYFCASSVDVQTNTGELFFGEGSRLTVL.

This clone was picked up a small number of times. The chain joins TRBV5-1 to TRBJ2-7, with unresolved D. Germline CDR1 and CDR2: SGHRS and YFSETQ. Trimming cost V 1 base and J 0 bases, with 8 bases left between them. The CDR3 loop spans 14 amino acids. The CDR3 region has the DNA TGCGCCAGCAGCTTGACAGTTGGCTCCTACGAGCAGTACTTC. Protein sequence: CASSLTVGSYEQYF.

CDR3 protein: CASRPGLAHTTDTQYF. The CDR3 DNA sequence: TGTGCCAGCAGACCTGGACTAGCGCATACTACAGATACGCAGTATTTT. The V call is TRBV5-5, the J call TRBJ2-3; TRBD2 aligns across 9 bases. Germline trimming cut 5 bases from V and 3 bases from J; bases unmatched to any gene: 10. This CDR3 has 16 amino acids. The germline gives CDR1 SGHKS, CDR2 YYEKEE (reference sequence). Looking up the rest from reference TRBV5-5 and TRBJ2-3 gives the full variable domain: DAGVTQSPTHLIKTRGQQVTLRCSPISGHKSVSWYQQVLGQGPQFIFQYYEKEERGRGNFPDRFSARQFPNYSSELNVNALLLGDSALYLCASRPGLAHTTDTQYFGPGTRLTVL.

This clone was found once. An end of the junction does not agree with germline; a read error may underlie this. The J gene is TRBJ2-5, the V gene TRBV7-7, with a possible D match to TRBD2 (5 bases). CDR3 length: 15 residues. Germline CDR1 reads SSHAT; CDR2 reads FNYEAQ (reference sequence). The CDR3 DNA reads TGTGCTAGCAGCTTAGGAGGATCAGAGAGCGAGACCCAGTACTTC. Protein sequence: CASSLGGSESETQYF. Complete variable domain (other parts from reference TRBV7-7 and TRBJ2-5): GAGVSQSPRYKVTKRGQDVTLRCDPISSHATLYWYQQALGQGPEFLTYFNYEAQPDKSGLPSDRFSAERPEGSISTLTIQRTEQRDSAMYRCASSLGGSESETQYFGPGTRLLVL.

This chain links TRBV30 with TRBJ1-3, with unresolved D. The CDR3 consists of 13 residues. Germline V lookup: CDR1 GTSNPN, CDR2 SVGIG (reference sequence). The V gene lost 0 bases and the J gene lost 3 bases, with 6 bases spanning the gap. The CDR3 here is CAWSVAGGNTIYF. The CDR3 region has the DNA TGTGCCTGGAGTGTTGCCGGTGGAAACACCATATATTTT.

The count of this clone is one. The rearrangement joins TRBV9 to TRBJ2-3, with D perhaps matching TRBD2 (5 bases). This CDR3 is built from 16 residues. Germline V lookup: CDR1 SGDLS, CDR2 YYNGEE. The V gene lost 0 bases and the J gene lost 1 base, with 12 bases spanning the gap. CDR3 coding DNA: TGTGCCAGCAGCGTAGGTCCTAGCCCTGGCACAGATACGCAGTATTTT. Its translation: CASSVGPSPGTDTQYF. Based on the CDR3 plus reference TRBV9 and TRBJ2-3, the full variable domain is DSGVTQTPKHLITATGQRVTLRCSPRSGDLSVYWYQQSLDQGLQFLIQYYNGEERAKGNILERFSAQQFPDLHSELNLSSLELGDSALYFCASSVGPSPGTDTQYFGPGTRLTVL.

The V call is TRBV28, the J call TRBJ1-6; possible D gene TRBD1, 6 bases. Trimming removed 6 bases from V and 5 bases from J, with 11 bases in between. This CDR3 contains 14 residues. The V gene's germline CDR1 is MDHEN and CDR2 SYDVKM. CDR3 in DNA: TGTGCCAGCAGCCTACAGGGAAATAATTCACCCCTCCACTTT. Protein product: CASSLQGNNSPLHF.

The CDR3 region has the DNA TGTGCCAGTAGTATGGGACAGAACCCGGATGAAAAACTGTTTTTT. Its protein is CASSMGQNPDEKLFF. The chain is built from TRBV19 and TRBJ1-4, with 7 bases identical to TRBD1. The CDR3 contains 15 residues. The ends lost 3 bases at V and 6 bases at J; junction bases unmatched: 7. Germline values: CDR1 LNHDA, CDR2 SQIVND (reference sequence).

The chain uses TRBV19 and TRBJ2-7, with D possibly matching TRBD1 (6 bases). V gave up 6 bases and J gave up 1 base, with 10 bases separating them. In germline, CDR1 is LNHDA, CDR2 SQIVND (reference sequence). CDR3 size: 13 residues. The chain's CDR3 is CASSNTGSYEQYF. CDR3 DNA: TGTGCCAGTAGCAACACAGGGTCCTACGAGCAGTACTTC.

The chain has TRBV7-8 and TRBJ1-4, with TRBD1 as a possible D gene (5 bases). From germline, CDR1 is SGHVS and CDR2 FQNEAQ. Trimming shortened V by 0 bases and J by 12 bases, and 8 bases separated the two germline ends. The CDR3 is 12 amino acids. The CDR3 nucleotides read TGTGCCAGCAGCTTAGCAGACAGTCAACTGTTTTTT. Residues: CASSLADSQLFF.

V gene TRBV5-4 combines with J gene TRBJ2-1; D might be TRBD2 (6 bases). Germline-derived CDR1 and CDR2 are SGHNT and YYREEE (reference sequence). The CDR3 loop spans 15 amino acids. Trimming left V 0 bases short and J 2 bases short, with 9 bases between. CDR3 bases: TGTGCCAGCAGCTTGGCCGGGGGAACCTACAATGAGCAGTTCTTC. This gives the protein CASSLAGGTYNEQFF.

The J gene is TRBJ1-2, the V gene TRBV25-1; tentatively, D is TRBD1 (5 bases). The ends were cut back, 1 base at V and 8 bases at J, with 14 bases in the middle. Germline CDR1 and CDR2: MGHDK and SYGVNS. This CDR3 is 14 amino acids long. Here the CDR3 reads CASSEFGGKSGYTF. CDR3 DNA sequence: TGTGCCAGCAGTGAATTTGGGGGGAAGAGCGGCTACACCTTC.